Each of the 25 T cell receptor beta chains below was sequenced from the same sample in a study of identical twins. TCRdb reanalysed the 5' RACE reads using MiXCR and keeps one entry per CDR3 protein. The sample lists some 560,000 distinct CDR3 sequences; nearly 10% were seen once. The data also belong to a second study, concerning yellow fever vaccine responses in identical twins.

Sample: PBMCs. The receptors were sampled from a woman between 18 and 30 years old in good health.

The chain employs TRBV28 and TRBJ2-3, with D maybe TRBD2 (6 bases). The length of the CDR3 is 12 residues. V lost 6 bases to trimming and J lost 14 bases, with 18 bases between them. The germline V gene has CDR1 MDHEN and CDR2 SYDVKM. As DNA, the CDR3 is TGTGCCAGCAGGCTCGGCGGGACCCCCCCGTATTTT. Translating it yields CASRLGGTPPYF. The variable domain in full, completed from reference TRBV28 and TRBJ2-3, reads DVKVTQSSRYLVKRTGEKVFLECVQDMDHENMFWYRQDPGLGLRLIYFSYDVKMKEKGDIPEGYSVSREKKERFSLILESASTNQTSMYLCASRLGGTPPYFGPGTRLTVL.

This clonotype has more than one count but fewer than ten. V and J are TRBV14 and TRBJ2-3, with a possible D match to TRBD1 (5 bases). The CDR3 consists of 16 residues. Trimming shortened V by 3 bases and J by 0 bases, and 13 bases separated the two germline ends. Germline CDR1 SGHDN, CDR2 FVKESK. The CDR3 is CASSQPLTDSTDTQYF. CDR3 sequence (DNA): TGTGCCAGCAGCCAGCCCTTGACAGACAGCACAGATACGCAGTATTTT.

This clonotype was counted at least ten times. The chain uses TRBV6-1 and TRBJ2-3; D is ambiguous. Germline V CDR1 and CDR2: MNHNS, SASEGT. Between the trimmed V and J ends, which lost 6 bases and 1 base, there was a span of 17 bases. The CDR3 spans 16 residues. The CDR3 DNA follows: TGTGCCAGCAGGCGGAACAGCCCTATAGGCACAGATACGCAGTATTTT. Protein: CASRRNSPIGTDTQYF.

This clonotype was detected only a few times. This rearrangement joins TRBV9 to TRBJ2-7; a possible D gene is TRBD1 (6 bases). Trimming took off 3 bases at V and 4 bases at J, with 11 bases between the two ends. The germline gives CDR1 SGDLS, CDR2 YYNGEE. CDR3 length: 13 amino acids. CDR3 in amino acids: CASSGKQGYEQYF. The CDR3 DNA reads as TGTGCCAGCAGCGGCAAACAGGGATACGAGCAGTACTTC.

This clonotype was counted a few times. V and J are TRBV5-1 and TRBJ2-1; D is possibly TRBD1 (6 bases). V was clipped by 6 bases and J by 6 bases, with 19 bases between them. The germline V gene has CDR1 SGHRS and CDR2 YFSETQ. The CDR3 has 15 amino acids. The CDR3 is CASTILGDTSNEQFF. CDR3 sequence (DNA): TGCGCCAGCACCATCCTTGGGGACACCTCCAATGAGCAGTTCTTC.

CDR3 in amino acids: CAISESIGRNYEQYF. CDR3 DNA sequence: TGTGCCATCAGTGAGTCCATCGGGCGCAACTACGAGCAGTACTTC. The chain joins TRBV10-3 to TRBJ2-7; no firm D call. CDR3 length: 15 amino acids. The ends were cut back, 0 bases at V and 3 bases at J, with 12 bases in the middle. Germline-derived CDR1 and CDR2 are ENHRY and SYGVKD.

In its sample, this clonotype was seen a few times. As DNA, the CDR3 is TGTGCCAGCAGTTACCGAGTTGCCTACGAGCAGTACTTC. As protein: CASSYRVAYEQYF. The chain links TRBV6-5 to TRBJ2-7; no definite D call. Germline CDR1 MNHEY, CDR2 SVGAGI. The CDR3 runs 13 residues. With 2 bases removed from V and 2 bases from J, the gap between germline ends came to 7 bases.

The chain is built from TRBV3-1 and TRBJ2-1; tentatively, D is TRBD1 (6 bases). CDR3 length equals 14 residues. V was shortened by 0 bases and J by 7 bases, with 10 bases between the two germline ends. The germline V gene encodes CDR1 LGHDT and CDR2 YNNKEL (reference sequence). CDR3 nucleotides: TGTGCCAGCAGCCAAGAAGGCAGGGGAAATGAGCAGTTCTTC. Its translation is CASSQEGRGNEQFF.

The chain links TRBV12-3 or TRBV12-4 to TRBJ1-3; possibly TRBD1 for D (5 bases). Trimming pared 3 bases from V and 10 bases from J, leaving 7 bases between. The CDR3 has 11 residues. This chain's CDR3 is CASSFGGTIYF. The CDR3 DNA follows: TGTGCCAGCAGTTTTGGGGGAACCATATATTTT.

The chain has TRBV29-1 and TRBJ1-3; no clear D. Germline-derived CDR1 and CDR2 are SQVTM and ANQGSEA. CDR3 length equals 11 residues. The ends were cut back, 5 bases at V and 3 bases at J, with 5 bases in the middle. CDR3 sequence: CSVRVGNTIYF. The DNA for the CDR3 is TGCAGCGTTAGGGTTGGAAACACCATATATTTT. The variable domain in full, completed from reference TRBV29-1 and TRBJ1-3, reads SAVISQKPSRDICQRGTSLTIQCQVDSQVTMMFWYRQQPGQSLTLIATANQGSEATYESGFVIDKFPISRPNLTFSTLTVSNMSPEDSSIYLCSVRVGNTIYFGEGSWLTVV.

The V gene is TRBV5-1, the J gene TRBJ2-7; TRBD1 aligns across 8 bases. The trim removed 7 bases at V and 6 bases at J, leaving 18 bases unmatched. Per germline, CDR1 SGHRS and CDR2 YFSETQ. CDR3 length: 16 residues. As DNA, the CDR3 is TGCGCCAGCCCACATCCCCCAGGACAGGGATTTTCCGAGCAGTACTTC. It yields the protein CASPHPPGQGFSEQYF.

J is TRBJ2-7 and V is TRBV6-5; 8 bases align to TRBD2. J was trimmed by 3 bases and V by 7 bases; bases with no gene match: 8. The CDR3 totals 14 residues. Germline lookup yields CDR1 MNHEY and CDR2 SVGAGI. The CDR3 spells CASISGGLDYEQYF. The CDR3 DNA follows: TGTGCCAGCATTTCGGGGGGGCTTGACTACGAGCAGTACTTC.

This clonotype came up a few times. The CDR3 bases are TGTGCCAGCAGCCTTAGGACTAGCGGACAACAAGAGACCCAGTACTTC. This gives the protein CASSLRTSGQQETQYF. The chain recombines TRBV4-2 with TRBJ2-5; TRBD2 agrees at 10 bases. The ends lost 4 bases at V and 2 bases at J; junction bases unmatched: 7. This CDR3 is 16 amino acids long. Germline V lookup: CDR1 LGHNA, CDR2 YNFKEQ.

Ten or more counts support this clonotype. This sequence joins TRBV12-5 and TRBJ2-3; perhaps TRBD1 as D (7 bases). Germline V gene sequence: CDR1 LGHNT, CDR2 FRNRAP. The CDR3 spans 14 residues. V lost 7 bases to trimming and J lost 2 bases, with 13 bases between them. Here the CDR3 DNA reads TGTGCTAGTGCCCGCGGGACAGTCACAGATACGCAGTATTTT. It encodes CASARGTVTDTQYF.

A few counts support this clonotype. The chain combines TRBV11-2 with TRBJ2-3; no firm D call. The germline CDR1 and CDR2 sequences are SGHAT and FQNNGV. The CDR3 has 15 residues. Trimming left V 5 bases short and J 0 bases short, with 12 bases between. CDR3 amino acids: CASSASAESTDTQYF. For the CDR3, the DNA is TGTGCCAGCAGCGCCTCAGCAGAAAGCACAGATACGCAGTATTTT.

This clonotype came up a few times. The chain couples TRBV20-1 to TRBJ1-1, with 10 bases aligning to TRBD1. The V gene end was trimmed by 2 bases and the J gene end by 5 bases; junction bases not matched to a gene: 11. The length of the CDR3 is 16 residues. The germline gives CDR1 DFQATT, CDR2 SNEGSKA (reference sequence). CDR3 sequence reads: CSARRQGAKVLTEAFF. CDR3 coding DNA: TGCAGTGCTAGAAGACAGGGGGCAAAGGTGTTGACTGAAGCTTTCTTT.

The chain recombines TRBV3-1 with TRBJ2-7; D uncertain. From germline, CDR1 is LGHDT and CDR2 YNNKEL (reference sequence). The CDR3 runs 12 residues. Trimming stripped 3 bases from V and 7 bases from J, with 10 bases between. The CDR3 coding sequence is TGTGCCAGCAGCCAGCAGTTTTGGGAGCAGTACTTC. Its protein is CASSQQFWEQYF.

V and J are TRBV6-5 and TRBJ1-1, with D possibly matching TRBD1 (6 bases). V gave up 2 bases and J gave up 6 bases, with 10 bases separating them. The CDR3 sequence is 13 residues long. The germline V gene encodes CDR1 MNHEY and CDR2 SVGAGI. CDR3 loop: CASSYGGAPEAFF. CDR3 sequence (DNA): TGTGCCAGCAGTTACGGGGGGGCGCCTGAAGCTTTCTTT.

This clonotype turned up a few times. The CDR3 is CASSRGTSGGAYEQYF. CDR3 nucleotides: TGCGCCAGCAGCCGAGGGACTAGCGGGGGGGCCTACGAGCAGTACTTC. The rearrangement joins TRBV4-1 to TRBJ2-7; 16 nucleotides align to TRBD2. The CDR3 consists of 16 residues. Trimming cost V 4 bases and J 2 bases; bases outside gene matches: 2. Germline V gene lookup returns CDR1 MGHRA and CDR2 YSYEKL.

This clonotype was seen ten or more times. This chain links TRBV6-2 or TRBV6-3 with TRBJ2-1; 9 bases line up with TRBD1. Germline loops: CDR1 MNHEY, CDR2 SVGEGT. Trimming took 2 bases from V and 10 from J; bases not matched to a gene: 18. This CDR3 has 18 amino acids. CDR3 region: CASSYPSTGTGSVWEQFF. The CDR3 DNA sequence: TGTGCCAGCAGTTACCCGTCTACCGGGACAGGGAGTGTATGGGAGCAGTTCTTC.

In its sample, this clonotype was seen a few times. J is TRBJ2-7 and V is TRBV11-2, with D perhaps TRBD2 (7 bases). Per germline, CDR1 SGHAT and CDR2 FQNNGV. Trimming took off 5 bases at V and 10 bases at J, with 21 bases between the two ends. The CDR3 length is 14 residues. CDR3 in amino acids: CASSPGGGGSDQYF. For the CDR3, the DNA is TGTGCCAGCAGCCCAGGCGGGGGCGGGAGTGATCAGTACTTC. Complete variable domain (other parts from reference TRBV11-2 and TRBJ2-7): EAGVAQSPRYKIIEKRQSVAFWCNPISGHATLYWYQQILGQGPKLLIQFQNNGVVDDSQLPKDRFSAERLKGVDSTLKIQPAKLEDSAVYLCASSPGGGGSDQYFGPGTRLTVT.

This clonotype was counted at least ten times. The rearrangement joins TRBV20-1 to TRBJ1-1; D gene uncertain. V was shortened by 3 bases and J by 2 bases, with 4 bases between the two germline ends. Germline CDR1 and CDR2: DFQATT and SNEGSKA (reference sequence). This CDR3 contains 11 residues. CDR3 sequence (DNA): TGCAGTGCTAGTCGCAACACTGAAGCTTTCTTT. Amino acid sequence: CSASRNTEAFF.

The chain combines TRBV10-3 with TRBJ1-6, with D perhaps matching TRBD1 (6 bases). Germline V gene data show CDR1 as ENHRY and CDR2 as SYGVKD. The CDR3 runs to 13 residues. V lost 7 bases and J lost 7, with 11 bases in between. The CDR3 spells CAITLGQNSPLHF. In DNA form, the CDR3 reads TGTGCCATCACCCTAGGACAGAATTCACCCCTCCACTTT.

This chain connects TRBV20-1 to TRBJ2-2, with D hard to call. V shed 3 bases and J shed 0 bases, with 5 bases lying between them. CDR3 length equals 13 residues. CDR1 is DFQATT, CDR2 SNEGSKA, per germline (reference sequence). For the CDR3, the DNA is TGCAGTGCTAGCCCCACGAACACCGGGGAGCTGTTTTTT. It specifies CSASPTNTGELFF.

The chain employs TRBV20-1 and TRBJ2-1; TRBD2 matches at 10 bases. Unmatched junction bases numbered 5, after V lost 8 bases and J lost 4 bases. Germline values: CDR1 DFQATT, CDR2 SNEGSKA (reference sequence). The CDR3 covers 13 residues. The CDR3 sequence is CSTSSGSYNEQFF. CDR3 bases: TGCAGTACCTCTAGCGGGAGTTACAATGAGCAGTTCTTC.